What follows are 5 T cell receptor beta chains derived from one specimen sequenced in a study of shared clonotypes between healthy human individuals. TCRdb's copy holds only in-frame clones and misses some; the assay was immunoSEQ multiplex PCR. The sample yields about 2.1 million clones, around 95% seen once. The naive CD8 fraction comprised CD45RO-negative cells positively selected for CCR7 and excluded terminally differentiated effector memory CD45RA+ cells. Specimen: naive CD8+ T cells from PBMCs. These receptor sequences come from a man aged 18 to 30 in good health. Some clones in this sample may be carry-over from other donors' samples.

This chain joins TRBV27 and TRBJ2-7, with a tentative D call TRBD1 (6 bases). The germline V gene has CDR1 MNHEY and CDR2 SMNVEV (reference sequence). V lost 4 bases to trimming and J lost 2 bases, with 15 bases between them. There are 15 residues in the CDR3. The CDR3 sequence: CASSYGPDSTYEQYF. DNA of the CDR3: TGTGCCAGCAGTTATGGCCCGGACAGTACCTACGAGCAGTACTTC.

This CDR3 reads CATSGPNQPQHF. DNA of the CDR3: TGTGCCACCAGCGGCCCTAATCAGCCCCAGCATTTT. The chain has TRBV15 and TRBJ1-5; no clear D. With 5 bases removed from V and 4 bases from J, the gap between germline ends came to 6 bases. CDR3 length equals 12 residues. Per the germline V gene, CDR1 is LNHNV and CDR2 is YYDKDF (reference sequence).

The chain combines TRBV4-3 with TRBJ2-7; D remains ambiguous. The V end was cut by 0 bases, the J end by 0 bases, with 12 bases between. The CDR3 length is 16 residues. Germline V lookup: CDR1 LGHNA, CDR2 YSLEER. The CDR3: CASSQELYTHSYEQYF. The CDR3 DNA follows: TGCGCCAGCAGCCAAGAACTATACACCCACTCCTACGAGCAGTACTTC.

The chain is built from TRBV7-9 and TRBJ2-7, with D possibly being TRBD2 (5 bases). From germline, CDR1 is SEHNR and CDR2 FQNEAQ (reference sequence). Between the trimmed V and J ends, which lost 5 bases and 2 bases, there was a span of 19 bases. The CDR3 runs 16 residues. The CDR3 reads CASSPLDSAFPYEQYF. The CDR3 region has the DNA TGTGCCAGCAGCCCACTTGATAGCGCGTTCCCCTACGAGCAGTACTTC.

CDR3 DNA sequence: TGTGCCAGCAGTCCTAGTGGGGCCTACAATGAGCAGTTCTTC. Protein product: CASSPSGAYNEQFF. This chain joins TRBV6-5 and TRBJ2-1; D is ambiguous. V gave up 5 bases and J gave up 2 bases, with 10 bases separating them. The CDR3 length is 14 residues. Germline CDR1 MNHEY, CDR2 SVGAGI.